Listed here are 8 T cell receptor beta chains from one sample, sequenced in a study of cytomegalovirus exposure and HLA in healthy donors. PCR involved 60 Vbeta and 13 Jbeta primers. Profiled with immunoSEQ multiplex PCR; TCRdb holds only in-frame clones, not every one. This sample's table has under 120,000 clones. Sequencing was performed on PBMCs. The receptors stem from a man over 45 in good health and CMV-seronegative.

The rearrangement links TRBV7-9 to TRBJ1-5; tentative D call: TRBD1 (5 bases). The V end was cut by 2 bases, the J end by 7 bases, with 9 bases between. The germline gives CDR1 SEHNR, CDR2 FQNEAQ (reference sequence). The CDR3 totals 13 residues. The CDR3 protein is CASSLSGGQPQHF. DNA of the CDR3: TGTGCCAGCAGCTTAAGTGGGGGGCAGCCCCAGCATTTT.

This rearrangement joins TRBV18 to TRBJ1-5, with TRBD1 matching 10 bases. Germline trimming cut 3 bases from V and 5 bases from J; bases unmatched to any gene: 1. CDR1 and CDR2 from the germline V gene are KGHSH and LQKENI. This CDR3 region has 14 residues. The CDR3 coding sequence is TGTGCCAGCTCACCGGGACAGGGGTATCAGCCCCAGCATTTT. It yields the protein CASSPGQGYQPQHF. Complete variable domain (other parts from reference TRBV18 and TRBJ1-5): NAGVMQNPRHLVRRRGQEARLRCSPMKGHSHVYWYRQLPEEGLKFMVYLQKENIIDESGMPKERFSAEFPKEGPSILRIQQVVRGDSAAYFCASSPGQGYQPQHFGDGTRLSIL.

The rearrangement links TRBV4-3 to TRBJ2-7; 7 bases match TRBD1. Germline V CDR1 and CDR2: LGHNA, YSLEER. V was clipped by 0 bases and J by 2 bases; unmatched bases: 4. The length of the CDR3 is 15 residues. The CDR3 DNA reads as TGCGCCAGCAGCCAAGATGGGACAGAAGCCTACGAGCAGTACTTC. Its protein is CASSQDGTEAYEQYF.

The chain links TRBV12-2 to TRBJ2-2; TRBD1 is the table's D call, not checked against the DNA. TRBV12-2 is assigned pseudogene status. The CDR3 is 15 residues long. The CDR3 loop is CASRAGTGSVGELFF. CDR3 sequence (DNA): TGTGCAAGTCGCGCCGGGACAGGGTCCGTGGGGGAGCTGTTTTTT.

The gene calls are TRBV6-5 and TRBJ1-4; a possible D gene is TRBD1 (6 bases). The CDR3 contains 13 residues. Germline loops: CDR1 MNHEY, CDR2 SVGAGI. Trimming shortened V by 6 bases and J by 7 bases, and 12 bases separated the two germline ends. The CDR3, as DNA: TGTGCCAGCAGCCTAGGGACAACTGAAAAACTGTTTTTT. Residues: CASSLGTTEKLFF.

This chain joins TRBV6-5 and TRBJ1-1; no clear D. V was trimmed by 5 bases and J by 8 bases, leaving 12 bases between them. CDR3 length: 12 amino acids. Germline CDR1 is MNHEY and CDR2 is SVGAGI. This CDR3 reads CASSSPGREAFF. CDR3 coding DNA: TGTGCCAGCAGTAGTCCCGGGAGAGAAGCTTTCTTT.

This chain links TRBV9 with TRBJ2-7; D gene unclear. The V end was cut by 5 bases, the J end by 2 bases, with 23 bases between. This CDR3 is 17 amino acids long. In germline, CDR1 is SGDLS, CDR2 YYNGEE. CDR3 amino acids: CASRASTGDDPTYEQYF. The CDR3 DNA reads TGTGCCAGCAGAGCATCCACTGGAGACGATCCAACCTACGAGCAGTACTTC.

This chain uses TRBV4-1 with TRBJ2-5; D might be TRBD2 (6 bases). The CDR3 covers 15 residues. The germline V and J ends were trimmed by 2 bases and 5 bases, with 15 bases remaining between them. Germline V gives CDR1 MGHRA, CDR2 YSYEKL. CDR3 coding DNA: TGCGCCAGCAGCCAACGCTCCGGGGGAAGGGAGACCCAGTACTTC. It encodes CASSQRSGGRETQYF.